This TCR beta chain was captured by sequencing in a study of post-analysis software for immune sequencing data. At the level of the study: Recorded disease courses covered relapsing-remitting, secondary progressive and progressive-relapsing multiple sclerosis. Some patients had no subtype annotation. Study-wide findings and caveats: Same-batch preparations were strongly co-clustered by F measure. In patients, TRBV5-6, TRBV5-1 and TRBV20-1 belonged to about five TRBV segments found more frequently than in controls. People with multiple sclerosis had a significantly lower normalized Chao1 diversity than controls did.

Every TCR beta cDNA library bore unique molecular identifiers. Input populations of roughly 0.85 to 11 million T cells gave rise to 500,000 or so cDNA molecules. TCRdb passed the PCR reads through MiXCR, listing each CDR3 protein once. The repertoire holds roughly 410,000 distinct CDR3 sequences, with about a third as singletons. V was cut by 1 base and J by 5 bases, with 9 bases left in between. The CDR3 runs 13 residues. CDR1 SGHTA and CDR2 FQGTGA come from the germline V gene. This clonotype has a handful of counts. What it recognizes is unknown. The chain employs TRBV7-3 and TRBJ2-7, with D hard to call. The receptor was derived from a girl between 5 and 17 years old with multiple sclerosis. Source material: blood. The CDR3 sequence: CASSLRSGHEQYF. The CDR3 bases are TGTGCCAGCAGCTTAAGGTCCGGGCACGAGCAGTACTTC.